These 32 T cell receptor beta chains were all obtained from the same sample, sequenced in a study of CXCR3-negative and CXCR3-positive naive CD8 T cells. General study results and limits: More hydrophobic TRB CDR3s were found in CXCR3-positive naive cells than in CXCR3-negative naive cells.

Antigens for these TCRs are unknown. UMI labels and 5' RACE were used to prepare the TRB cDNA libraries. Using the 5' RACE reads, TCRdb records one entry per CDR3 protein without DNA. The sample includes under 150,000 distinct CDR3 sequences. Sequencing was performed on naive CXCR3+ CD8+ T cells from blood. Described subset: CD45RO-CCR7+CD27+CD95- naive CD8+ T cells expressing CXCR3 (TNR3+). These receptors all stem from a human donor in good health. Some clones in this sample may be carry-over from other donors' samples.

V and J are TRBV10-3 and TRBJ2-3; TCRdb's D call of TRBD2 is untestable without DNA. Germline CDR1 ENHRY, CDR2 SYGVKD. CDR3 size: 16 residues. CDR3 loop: CAISESALHSTDTQYF.

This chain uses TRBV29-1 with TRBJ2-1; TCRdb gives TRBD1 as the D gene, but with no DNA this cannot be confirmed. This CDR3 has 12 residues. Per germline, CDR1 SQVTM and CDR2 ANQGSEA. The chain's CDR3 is CSAQTEYNEQFF.

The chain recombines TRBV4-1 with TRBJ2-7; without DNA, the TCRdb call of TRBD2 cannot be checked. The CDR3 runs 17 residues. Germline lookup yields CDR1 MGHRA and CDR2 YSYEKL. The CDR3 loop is CASSQVVGAGDSYEQYF.

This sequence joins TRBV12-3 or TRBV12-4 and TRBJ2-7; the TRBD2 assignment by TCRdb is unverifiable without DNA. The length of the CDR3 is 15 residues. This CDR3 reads CASSPYGGSFFWQYF.

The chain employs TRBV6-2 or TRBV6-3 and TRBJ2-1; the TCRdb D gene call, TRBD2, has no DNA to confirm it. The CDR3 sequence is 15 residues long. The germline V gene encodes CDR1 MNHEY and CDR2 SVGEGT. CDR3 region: CASLIGLADYNEQFF.

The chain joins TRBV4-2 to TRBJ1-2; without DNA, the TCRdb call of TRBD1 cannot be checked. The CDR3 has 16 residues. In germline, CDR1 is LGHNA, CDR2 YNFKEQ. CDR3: CASSPIGQGENWGYTF.

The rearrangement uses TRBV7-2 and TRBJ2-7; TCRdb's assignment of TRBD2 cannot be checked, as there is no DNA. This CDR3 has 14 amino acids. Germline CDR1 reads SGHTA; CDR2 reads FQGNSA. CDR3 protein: CASSPTGLVYEQYF.

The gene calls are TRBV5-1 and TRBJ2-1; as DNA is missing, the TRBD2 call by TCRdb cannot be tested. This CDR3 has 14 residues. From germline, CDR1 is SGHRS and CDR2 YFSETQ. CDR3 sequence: CASRDGLPFNEQFF.

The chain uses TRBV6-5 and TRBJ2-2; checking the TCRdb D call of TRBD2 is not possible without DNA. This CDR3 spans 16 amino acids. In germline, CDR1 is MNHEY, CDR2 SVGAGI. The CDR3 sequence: CASSYREPGITGELFF.

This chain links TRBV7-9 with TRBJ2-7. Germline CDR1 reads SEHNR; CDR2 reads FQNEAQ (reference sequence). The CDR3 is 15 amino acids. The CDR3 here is CASSLVPIGSYEQYF.

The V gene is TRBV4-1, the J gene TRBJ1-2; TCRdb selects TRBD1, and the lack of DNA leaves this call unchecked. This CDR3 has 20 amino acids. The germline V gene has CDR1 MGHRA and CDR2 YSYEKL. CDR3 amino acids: CASSQAEVGAFDGANYGYTF.

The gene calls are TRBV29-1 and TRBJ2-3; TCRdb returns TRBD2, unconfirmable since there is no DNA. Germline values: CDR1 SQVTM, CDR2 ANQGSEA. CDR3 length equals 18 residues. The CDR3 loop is CSVETQGLLAGTSDTQYF.

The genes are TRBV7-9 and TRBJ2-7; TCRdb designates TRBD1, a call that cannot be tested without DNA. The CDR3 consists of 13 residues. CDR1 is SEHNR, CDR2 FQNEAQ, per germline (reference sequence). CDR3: CASRAGQGNEQYF.

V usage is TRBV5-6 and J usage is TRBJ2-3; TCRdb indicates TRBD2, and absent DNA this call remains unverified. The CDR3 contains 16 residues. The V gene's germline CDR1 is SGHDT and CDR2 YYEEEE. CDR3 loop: CASSWTTSAGADTQYF.

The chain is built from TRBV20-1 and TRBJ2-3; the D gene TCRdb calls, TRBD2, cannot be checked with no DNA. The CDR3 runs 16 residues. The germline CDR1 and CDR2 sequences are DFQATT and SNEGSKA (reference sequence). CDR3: CSAEAFLAGAADTQYF.

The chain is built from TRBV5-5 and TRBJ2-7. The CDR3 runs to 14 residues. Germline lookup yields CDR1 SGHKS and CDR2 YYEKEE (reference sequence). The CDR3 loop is CASSFRSEFYEQYF.

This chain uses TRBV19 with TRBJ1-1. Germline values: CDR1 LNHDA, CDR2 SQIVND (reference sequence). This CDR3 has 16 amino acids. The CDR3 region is CASSPGGRALNTEAFF.

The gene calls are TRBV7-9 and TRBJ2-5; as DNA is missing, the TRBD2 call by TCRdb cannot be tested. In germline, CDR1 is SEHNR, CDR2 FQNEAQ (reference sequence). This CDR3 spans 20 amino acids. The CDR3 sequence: CASTLPRGLAGARNQETQYF.

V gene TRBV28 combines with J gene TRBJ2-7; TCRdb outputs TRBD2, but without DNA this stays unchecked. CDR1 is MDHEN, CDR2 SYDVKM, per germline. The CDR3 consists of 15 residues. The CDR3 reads CASRLTSGRAHEQYF.

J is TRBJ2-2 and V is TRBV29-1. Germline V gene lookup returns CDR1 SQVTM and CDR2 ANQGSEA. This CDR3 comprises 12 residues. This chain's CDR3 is CSVVEDPGELFF.

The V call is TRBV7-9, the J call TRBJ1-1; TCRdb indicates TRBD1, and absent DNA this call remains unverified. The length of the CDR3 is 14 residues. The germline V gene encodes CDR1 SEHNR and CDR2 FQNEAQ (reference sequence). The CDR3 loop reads CASRSPGIGLGAFF.

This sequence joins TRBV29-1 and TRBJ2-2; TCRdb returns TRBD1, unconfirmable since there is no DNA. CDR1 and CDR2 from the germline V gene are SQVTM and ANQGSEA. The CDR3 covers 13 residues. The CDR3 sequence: CSAGQTNTGELFF.

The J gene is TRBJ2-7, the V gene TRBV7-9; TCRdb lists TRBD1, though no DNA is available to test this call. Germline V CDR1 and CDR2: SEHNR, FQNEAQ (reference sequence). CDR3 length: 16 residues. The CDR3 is CASSHSQAGTTYEQYF.

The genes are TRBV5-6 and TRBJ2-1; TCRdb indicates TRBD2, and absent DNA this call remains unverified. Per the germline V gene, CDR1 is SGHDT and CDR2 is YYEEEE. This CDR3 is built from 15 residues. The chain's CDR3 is CASSFGTRGPDEQFF.

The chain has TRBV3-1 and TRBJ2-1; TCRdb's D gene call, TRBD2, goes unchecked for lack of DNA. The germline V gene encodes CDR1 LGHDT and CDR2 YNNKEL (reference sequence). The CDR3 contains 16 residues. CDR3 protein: CASSQDRASGGYEQFF.

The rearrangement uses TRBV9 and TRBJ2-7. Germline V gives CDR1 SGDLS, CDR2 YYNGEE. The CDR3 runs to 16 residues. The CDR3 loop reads CASSVEASGYSYEQYF.

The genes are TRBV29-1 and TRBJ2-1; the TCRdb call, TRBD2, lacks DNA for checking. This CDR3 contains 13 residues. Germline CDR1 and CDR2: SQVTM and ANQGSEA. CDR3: CSVTGEGTTGQFF.

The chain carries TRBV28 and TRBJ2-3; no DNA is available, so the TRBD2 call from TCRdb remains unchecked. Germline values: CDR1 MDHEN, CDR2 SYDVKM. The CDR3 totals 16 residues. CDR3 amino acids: CASCAYSGREIDTQYF.

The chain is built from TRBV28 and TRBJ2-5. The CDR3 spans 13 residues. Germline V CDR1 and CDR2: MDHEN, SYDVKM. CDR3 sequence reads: CASSLMQRETQYF.

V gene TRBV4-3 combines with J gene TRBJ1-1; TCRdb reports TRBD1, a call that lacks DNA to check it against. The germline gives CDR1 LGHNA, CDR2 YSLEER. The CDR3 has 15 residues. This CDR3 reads CASSQDGTEVAEAFF.

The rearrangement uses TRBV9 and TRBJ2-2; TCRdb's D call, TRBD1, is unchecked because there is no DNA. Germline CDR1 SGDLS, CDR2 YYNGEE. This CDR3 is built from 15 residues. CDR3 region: CASSDSGGNTAELFF.

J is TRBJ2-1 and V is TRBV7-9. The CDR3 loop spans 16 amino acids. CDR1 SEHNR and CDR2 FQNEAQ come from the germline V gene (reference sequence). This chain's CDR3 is CASSSPEKGSYNEQFF.